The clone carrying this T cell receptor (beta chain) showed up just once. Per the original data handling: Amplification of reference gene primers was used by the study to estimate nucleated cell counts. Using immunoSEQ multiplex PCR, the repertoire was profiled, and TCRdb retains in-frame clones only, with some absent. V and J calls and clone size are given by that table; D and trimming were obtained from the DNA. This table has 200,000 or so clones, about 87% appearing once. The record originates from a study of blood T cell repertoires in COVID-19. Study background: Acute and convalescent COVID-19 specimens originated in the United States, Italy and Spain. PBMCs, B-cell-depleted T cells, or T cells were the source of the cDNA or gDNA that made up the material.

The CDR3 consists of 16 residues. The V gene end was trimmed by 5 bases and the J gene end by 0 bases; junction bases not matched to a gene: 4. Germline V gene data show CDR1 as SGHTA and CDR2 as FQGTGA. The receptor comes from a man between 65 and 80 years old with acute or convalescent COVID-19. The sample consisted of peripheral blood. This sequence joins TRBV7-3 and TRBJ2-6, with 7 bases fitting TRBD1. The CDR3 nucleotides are TGTGCCAGCAGCCCGGGACAGAGCTCTGGGGCCAACGTCCTGACTTTC. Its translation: CASSPGQSSGANVLTF.